A single sample is the source of the 14 T cell receptor beta chains below, sequenced in a study of blood T cells in healthy people across ages. Sample-barcoded 5' priming and a J-beta primer mix drove a second PCR of roughly 7 to 11 cycles. TCRdb processed the 5' RACE reads anew with MiXCR; each CDR3 protein has one entry. This table has about 670,000 distinct CDR3 sequences, approximately 40% appearing once. Sequenced material: blood. These receptor sequences come from a man older than 75 in good health.

The rearrangement uses TRBV28 and TRBJ2-7, with D unclear. The DNA end is a closer match to TRBJ2-5, so the J assignment may be wrong. The CDR3 is made up of 15 amino acids. CDR1 and CDR2 (germline): MDHEN, SYDVKM. CDR3 sequence: CASSLRGGRKETQYF. CDR3 bases: TGTGCCAGCAGTTTGCGAGGTGGACGGAAAGAGACCCAGTACTTC.

This clonotype showed up just a few times. J is TRBJ2-7 and V is TRBV21-1; the DNA was not compared with TRBD1, the D call given in the table. TRBV21-1 counts as a pseudogene. The CDR3 extends over 19 amino acids. The CDR3 reads CASSKSGWGKERGPYEQYF. The CDR3, as DNA: TGTGCCAGCAGCAAAAGCGGGTGGGGCAAAGAGAGGGGGCCCTACGAGCAGTACTTC.

This clonotype was observed a few times. The junction departs from germline at one end; a sequencing error may be responsible. The chain has TRBV6-5 and TRBJ2-6, with no clear D. Per germline, CDR1 MNHEY and CDR2 SVGAGI. The CDR3 has 15 residues. The CDR3 loop is CASSYPRTGANVLTF. CDR3 nucleotides: TGTGCCAGTAGTTACCCGAGAACTGGGGCCAACGTCCTGACTTTC.

This clonotype was recorded many times. The genes are TRBV6-6 and TRBJ2-5; D is unclear. Deletions cut 0 bases from V and 4 bases from J, with 6 bases between. CDR3 length: 13 residues. Germline V gene lookup returns CDR1 MNHNY and CDR2 SVGAGI (reference sequence). CDR3 bases: TGTGCCAGCAGTTACTCGAGAGGAGAGACCCAGTACTTC. This sequence encodes CASSYSRGETQYF.

In this sample, this clonotype turned up a few times. V is TRBV4-3 and J is TRBJ2-1; maybe TRBD2 (5 bases). Germline-derived CDR1 and CDR2 are LGHNA and YSLEER. The CDR3 is 14 residues long. Deletions cut 0 bases from V and 9 bases from J, with 12 bases between. The CDR3 loop is CASSQDGRFGEQFF. The CDR3 region has the DNA TGCGCCAGCAGCCAAGATGGGAGATTCGGTGAGCAGTTCTTC.

The chain has TRBV5-4 and TRBJ2-5; D unresolved. This CDR3 comprises 15 residues. Trimming took 0 bases from V and 1 from J, leaving 10 bases between them. CDR1 and CDR2 (germline): SGHNT, YYREEE (reference sequence). CDR3 coding DNA: TGTGCCAGCAGCTTGGTTGGGCCATCCCAAGAGACCCAGTACTTC. Protein product: CASSLVGPSQETQYF. The full variable domain, rest sourced from reference TRBV5-4 and TRBJ2-5, is ETGVTQSPTHLIKTRGQQVTLRCSSQSGHNTVSWYQQALGQGPQFIFQYYREEENGRGNFPPRFSGLQFPNYSSELNVNALELDDSALYLCASSLVGPSQETQYFGPGTRLLVL.

This rearrangement joins TRBV6-6 to TRBJ2-7, with unresolved D. The CDR3 runs 11 residues. Deletions cut 11 bases from V and 2 bases from J, with 10 bases between. The germline CDR1 and CDR2 sequences are MNHNY and SVGAGI (reference sequence). DNA for the CDR3: TGTGCCGCAGCTAATCCCTACGAGCAGTACTTC. This gives the protein CAAANPYEQYF.

This clonotype was seen ten or more times. V is TRBV11-2 and J is TRBJ2-7; D is uncertain. The ends were cut back, 6 bases at V and 0 bases at J, with 6 bases in the middle. The CDR3 totals 12 residues. Germline assignment: CDR1 SGHAT and CDR2 FQNNGV. The CDR3 DNA reads as TGTGCCAGCAGTCCCACCTCCTACGAGCAGTACTTC. This codes for CASSPTSYEQYF.

The chain uses TRBV5-6 and TRBJ2-1; D is possibly TRBD1 (6 bases). V lost 7 bases and J 5 bases, leaving 16 bases between the germline ends. This CDR3 has 14 amino acids. Germline V gene data show CDR1 as SGHDT and CDR2 as YYEEEE. This chain's CDR3 is CASRFWGPNNEQFF. In DNA, the CDR3 is TGTGCCAGCCGGTTTTGGGGGCCAAACAATGAGCAGTTCTTC. The variable domain in full, completed from reference TRBV5-6 and TRBJ2-1, reads DAGVTQSPTHLIKTRGQQVTLRCSPKSGHDTVSWYQQALGQGPQFIFQYYEEEERQRGNFPDRFSGHQFPNYSSELNVNALLLGDSALYLCASRFWGPNNEQFFGPGTRLTVL.

This clonotype was counted between two and nine times. This chain uses TRBV20-1 with TRBJ2-2; D is unresolved. Per the germline V gene, CDR1 is DFQATT and CDR2 is SNEGSKA (reference sequence). V lost 5 bases and J 1 base, leaving 11 bases between the germline ends. The CDR3 runs 14 residues. As DNA, the CDR3 is TGCAGTGCTCGGCGGCAAAGGAACACCGGGGAGCTGTTTTTT. The encoded protein is CSARRQRNTGELFF.

This clonotype was detected a few times. The gene calls are TRBV9 and TRBJ2-3, with 9 bases that match TRBD2. CDR1 and CDR2 from the germline V gene are SGDLS and YYNGEE. The CDR3 length is 17 residues. V dropped 6 bases and J dropped 5; count of bases not matched to a gene: 16. The CDR3 DNA follows: TGTGCCAGCACCCCTGGAGTTCAGCGGGGGGAAAGAGATACGCAGTATTTT. It is translated as CASTPGVQRGERDTQYF.

V gene TRBV6-2 or TRBV6-3 combines with J gene TRBJ2-1; 12 positions agree with TRBD2. Gene TRBJ2-7 matches the end of the DNA better, so the J call may be wrong. The germline CDR1 and CDR2 sequences are MNHEY and SVGEGT. This CDR3 has 19 residues. The CDR3 here is CASKSNGLAGGPSYNEQYF. The CDR3 region has the DNA TGTGCCAGCAAATCAAACGGGCTAGCGGGAGGGCCCTCCTACAATGAGCAGTACTTC.

Comment on this clonotype: The junction departs from germline at one end; a sequencing error may be responsible. This chain links TRBV30 with TRBJ1-2; 7 bases fit TRBD1. The CDR3 runs to 13 residues. CDR1 and CDR2 (germline): GTSNPN, SVGIG (reference sequence). The CDR3 region is CAGRDRTNYGYTF. The CDR3 DNA sequence: TGTGCCGGGAGGGACAGAACTAACTATGGCTACACCTTC.

The chain links TRBV6-2 or TRBV6-3 to TRBJ2-7, with D perhaps TRBD2 (6 bases). The CDR3 contains 16 residues. V gave up 0 bases and J gave up 0 bases, with 12 bases separating them. Germline-derived CDR1 and CDR2 are MNHEY and SVGEGT. The CDR3 DNA reads as TGTGCCAGCAGTTACTCCGGGGGAATGGGCTCCTACGAGCAGTACTTC. This codes for CASSYSGGMGSYEQYF.